The present T cell receptor (beta chain) was sequenced within a study of early T cells in non-severe SARS-CoV-2 infection. Study observations and caveats: The matching step, a VDJdb search, favored anti-spike CD8 responses and missed private and CD4 specificities.

Unique molecular identifiers were added to individual cDNA molecules. TCRdb analysed the 5' RACE reads with MiXCR anew, one entry per CDR3 protein. This table has over 60,000 distinct CDR3 sequences, about an eighth appearing once. About this clonotype: Antigen unknown.

CDR3 size: 15 residues. This receptor was taken from an adult who was a healthcare worker with PCR-confirmed SARS-CoV-2 infection or an uninfected control (not recorded which). This sequence joins TRBV12-2 and TRBJ1-1; no check of the table's D call, TRBD1, against the DNA was made. TRBV12-2 is a known pseudogene. The sample was whole blood. As DNA, the CDR3 is TGTGCAAGTCGCTTAGTGAACAGGGGGCCCACTGAAGTTTTCTTT. It encodes CASRLVNRGPTEVFF.